A single sample gave rise to the 23 T cell receptor beta chains below, sequenced in a study of graft-versus-host responses after intestinal transplantation. The antigens for these receptors are not known. The assay was immunoSEQ multiplex PCR, and TCRdb's table has in-frame clones only and misses some. The repertoire holds around 110,000 clones, with approximately 90% as singletons. The sample in question was unstimulated CD4+ T cells sorted from spleen or lymph node cells, obtained before transplant. The receptors derive from a human donor who was the organ donor for an intestinal transplant.

The chain combines TRBV6-5 with TRBJ2-7; perhaps TRBD2 as D (5 bases). Trimming shortened V by 6 bases and J by 9 bases, and 24 bases separated the two germline ends. The CDR3 sequence is 15 residues long. Germline V CDR1 and CDR2: MNHEY, SVGAGI. Here the CDR3 reads CASSPSGLEYGGQYF. CDR3 bases: TGTGCCAGCAGCCCCAGCGGACTTGAGTACGGAGGGCAGTACTTC.

The CDR3 protein is CASSLDRTAVLTF. In DNA, the CDR3 is TGTGCCAGCAGCTTGGACAGGACGGCCGTCCTGACTTTC. The rearrangement uses TRBV5-4 and TRBJ2-6; possible D gene TRBD1, 5 bases. The germline V and J ends were trimmed by 0 bases and 12 bases, with 10 bases remaining between them. Germline-derived CDR1 and CDR2 are SGHNT and YYREEE (reference sequence). The CDR3 is 13 amino acids.

V is TRBV28 and J is TRBJ2-7; 14 bases line up with TRBD2. The V gene's germline CDR1 is MDHEN and CDR2 SYDVKM. The CDR3 sequence is 15 residues long. The ends lost 6 bases at V and 3 bases at J; junction bases unmatched: 4. CDR3 sequence: CASSRGLAGDYEQYF. DNA for the CDR3: TGTGCCAGCAGCCGGGGACTAGCGGGAGACTACGAGCAGTACTTC.

V and J are TRBV19 and TRBJ2-7; D unresolved. The ends were cut back, 4 bases at V and 3 bases at J, with 10 bases in the middle. The CDR3 runs 13 residues. Germline V gives CDR1 LNHDA, CDR2 SQIVND (reference sequence). This chain's CDR3 is CASSKWSGYEQYF. As DNA, the CDR3 is TGTGCCAGTAGTAAGTGGTCCGGCTACGAGCAGTACTTC.

The rearrangement uses TRBV2 and TRBJ1-2; weak D call: TRBD1 (6 bases). This CDR3 has 13 residues. V was cut by 6 bases and J by 4 bases, with 12 bases left in between. Germline lookup yields CDR1 SNHLY and CDR2 FYNNEI. This CDR3 is CASSPGQSYGYTF. DNA for the CDR3: TGTGCCAGCAGCCCAGGACAGTCCTATGGCTACACCTTC.

This sequence joins TRBV7-6 and TRBJ2-1; 7 bases are a match to TRBD2. Germline V gene data show CDR1 as SGHVS and CDR2 as FNYEAQ. This CDR3 comprises 19 residues. V lost 5 bases, J lost 0 bases, and 16 bases stayed unmatched. The CDR3 sequence: CASSPRLPAGFYSYNEQFF. The CDR3 bases are TGTGCCAGCAGCCCTAGACTCCCAGCGGGGTTCTACTCCTACAATGAGCAGTTCTTC.

The genes are TRBV6-5 and TRBJ2-7; 11 bases are shared with TRBD1. The germline CDR1 and CDR2 sequences are MNHEY and SVGAGI. Trimming removed 0 bases from V and 6 bases from J; junction bases left unmatched: 7. The CDR3 contains 16 residues. The CDR3 reads CASSYSKGGQGVEQYF. The CDR3 DNA sequence: TGTGCCAGCAGTTACTCGAAAGGGGGACAGGGGGTCGAGCAGTACTTC.

The rearrangement links TRBV29-1 to TRBJ1-1; maybe TRBD1 (5 bases). Germline assignment: CDR1 SQVTM and CDR2 ANQGSEA. The CDR3 contains 13 residues. Trimming shortened V by 4 bases and J by 4 bases, and 13 bases separated the two germline ends. CDR3 amino acids: CSVVPFTGTEAFF. In DNA, the CDR3 is TGCAGCGTTGTCCCCTTTACAGGCACTGAAGCTTTCTTT.

Regarding this clone: The junction shows a germline mismatch at one end, possibly a read error. The chain employs TRBV19 and TRBJ2-1; 14 nucleotides match TRBD2. There are 17 residues in the CDR3. Germline loops: CDR1 LNHDA, CDR2 SQIVND (reference sequence). For the CDR3, the DNA is TGTGTCAGTAGTATGACTAGCGGGAGGGCCGGGTACAATGAGCAGTTCTTC. Encoded protein: CVSSMTSGRAGYNEQFF.

The J gene is TRBJ2-7, the V gene TRBV11-2; D gene ambiguous. This CDR3 is built from 15 residues. Germline CDR1 is SGHAT and CDR2 is FQNNGV. The germline V and J ends were trimmed by 2 bases and 3 bases, with 14 bases remaining between them. The CDR3 region is CASSLSGNLLYEQYF. The CDR3 DNA is TGTGCCAGCAGCTTATCTGGAAATCTTCTCTACGAGCAGTACTTC.

The chain joins TRBV6-1 to TRBJ1-2, with 12 bases lining up with TRBD1. V lost 4 bases to trimming and J lost 4 bases; unmatched junction nucleotides: 4. Germline V gives CDR1 MNHNS, CDR2 SASEGT. The CDR3 has 15 residues. This CDR3 is CASSASGQGAYGYTF. In DNA, the CDR3 is TGTGCCAGCAGTGCTTCGGGACAGGGGGCCTATGGCTACACCTTC.

The chain combines TRBV19 with TRBJ2-7, with 10 bases identical to TRBD1. Trimming removed 6 bases from V and 7 bases from J; junction bases left unmatched: 6. CDR1 is LNHDA and CDR2 is SQIVND in the germline V gene (reference sequence). The CDR3 length is 13 residues. The CDR3 protein is CASRRQGAREQYF. The DNA of the CDR3 is TGTGCCAGTAGGCGACAGGGGGCAAGAGAGCAGTACTTC. The entire variable domain, with the rest obtained from reference TRBV19 and TRBJ2-7, is as follows: DGGITQSPKYLFRKEGQNVTLSCEQNLNHDAMYWYRQDPGQGLRLIYYSQIVNDFQKGDIAEGYSVSREKKESFPLTVTSAQKNPTAFYLCASRRQGAREQYFGPGTRLTVT.

The genes are TRBV10-2 and TRBJ2-2, with TRBD2 matching over 9 bases. The CDR3 sequence is 16 residues long. Germline CDR1 and CDR2: WSHSY and SAAADI. The V gene end was trimmed by 10 bases and the J gene end by 1 base; junction bases not matched to a gene: 10. The CDR3 sequence is CANPSLAGENTGELFF. CDR3 coding DNA: TGCGCCAACCCGTCGTTAGCGGGAGAGAACACCGGGGAGCTGTTTTTT.

The chain links TRBV6-5 to TRBJ2-1; 7 bases align to TRBD2. The CDR3 covers 14 residues. Germline CDR1 reads MNHEY; CDR2 reads SVGAGI. With V trimmed by 4 bases and J by 0 bases, 0 bases remained unmatched. CDR3 nucleotides: TGTGCCAGCAGTTGGACTAGCTCCTACAATGAGCAGTTCTTC. Protein product: CASSWTSSYNEQFF.

This chain joins TRBV28 and TRBJ1-2, with D maybe TRBD1 (5 bases). With 6 bases removed from V and 7 bases from J, the gap between germline ends came to 15 bases. CDR1 MDHEN and CDR2 SYDVKM come from the germline V gene. The CDR3 runs to 13 residues. CDR3 in amino acids: CASRPGGLTGYTF. The CDR3 nucleotides read TGTGCCAGCAGGCCTGGGGGTCTTACTGGCTACACCTTC.

The V and J genes are TRBV9 and TRBJ1-4, with 10 bases matching TRBD1. Germline lookup yields CDR1 SGDLS and CDR2 YYNGEE. This CDR3 contains 16 residues. V gave up 0 bases and J gave up 5 bases; unmatched junction bases: 4. CDR3 sequence: CASSVGLGQGNEKLFF. The CDR3 DNA reads as TGTGCCAGCAGCGTAGGCTTGGGACAGGGGAATGAAAAACTGTTTTTT.

This chain connects TRBV7-2 to TRBJ2-3; 7 bases are a match to TRBD2. With V trimmed by 1 base and J by 9 bases, 4 bases remained unmatched. Germline CDR1 reads SGHTA; CDR2 reads FQGNSA. This CDR3 is 13 amino acids long. The CDR3 reads CASSLEYGGTQYF. Written as DNA, the CDR3 is TGTGCCAGCAGCTTAGAATACGGGGGGACGCAGTATTTT.

The chain combines TRBV7-8 with TRBJ2-7, with D possibly TRBD2 on 5 matching bases. Germline loops: CDR1 SGHVS, CDR2 FQNEAQ. There are 14 residues in the CDR3. V was pared by 5 bases and J by 2 bases, with 13 bases between. CDR3: CASSHGLETYEQYF. CDR3 in DNA: TGTGCCAGCAGCCACGGACTGGAGACCTACGAGCAGTACTTC.

The chain uses TRBV7-2 and TRBJ2-2; TRBD2 agrees at 13 bases. The V segment lost 1 base and the J segment 1 base; nucleotides outside the gene matches: 3. Germline assignment: CDR1 SGHTA and CDR2 FQGNSA. There are 18 residues in the CDR3. The CDR3 coding sequence is TGTGCCAGCAGCTTAGGATGGACTAGCGGGAGGAACACCGGGGAGCTGTTTTTT. It translates to CASSLGWTSGRNTGELFF.

The CDR3 loop reads CAIKSSQGTSGNTIYF. The CDR3 bases are TGTGCCATCAAATCATCGCAAGGGACCTCTGGAAACACCATATATTTT. The rearrangement joins TRBV10-3 to TRBJ1-3, with D possibly being TRBD1 (5 bases). Trimming removed 7 bases at V and 0 bases at J, with 16 bases between. The CDR3 is 16 residues long. The germline gives CDR1 ENHRY, CDR2 SYGVKD.

This clone was seen a single time. V is TRBV27 and J is TRBJ2-7; possibly TRBD1 or TRBD2 for D (6 bases each). The V end lost 4 bases, the J end lost 3 bases, and 16 bases lay between the germline ends. Germline CDR1 MNHEY, CDR2 SMNVEV (reference sequence). This CDR3 contains 15 residues. The CDR3 DNA sequence: TGTGCCAGCAGTTGGAGGGGGGAAGGGTTCTACGAGCAGTACTTC. This sequence encodes CASSWRGEGFYEQYF.

The chain is built from TRBV2 and TRBJ1-1, with D unresolved. This CDR3 is built from 11 residues. Trimming cost V 4 bases and J 11 bases, with 11 bases left between them. In germline, CDR1 is SNHLY, CDR2 FYNNEI. CDR3 in amino acids: CASSAGIGAFF. The CDR3 DNA reads TGTGCCAGCAGTGCGGGGATTGGGGCTTTCTTT.

DNA of the CDR3: TGTGCCAGCAGCTTAGCTCTACAAAAACCCCTCCACTTT. Protein: CASSLALQKPLHF. The chain couples TRBV7-2 to TRBJ1-6; D gene uncertain. The V end was cut by 0 bases, the J end by 12 bases, with 9 bases between. The CDR3 is made up of 13 amino acids. Germline V gene sequence: CDR1 SGHTA, CDR2 FQGNSA.